This TCR beta chain was found in a study of Ad26.COV2.S vaccination and SARS-CoV-2 variants. The overall study: In the study, Ad26.COV2.S was injected intramuscularly once, or twice 56 days apart.

Profiling relied on immunoSEQ multiplex PCR, and the TCRdb table lists in-frame clones only, not all of them. The data hold about 350,000 clones, with 65% to 90% observed a single time. Treatment meaning: roughly 19 received Ad26.COV2.S at low or high dose, single or two shots; several received placebo; per-sample allocation not given. It was on day 63 after the first vaccine or placebo injection that samples were taken. The V segment lost 2 bases and the J segment 8 bases; nucleotides outside the gene matches: 12. Per the germline V gene, CDR1 is MNHEY and CDR2 is SVGEGT. There are 17 residues in the CDR3.

Sequencing used peripheral blood, obtained in a trial of Ad26.COV2.S vaccine versus placebo. This TCR was recovered from a person between 18 and 60 years old who received the Ad26.COV2.S COVID-19 vaccine or a placebo. The J gene is TRBJ2-1, the V gene TRBV6-2 or TRBV6-3; TRBD1 agrees at 10 bases. The CDR3 DNA reads TGTGCCAGCAGTTACCCCTTCGACAGGGGGCTTATGGATGAGCAGTTCTTC. This translates into CASSYPFDRGLMDEQFF.